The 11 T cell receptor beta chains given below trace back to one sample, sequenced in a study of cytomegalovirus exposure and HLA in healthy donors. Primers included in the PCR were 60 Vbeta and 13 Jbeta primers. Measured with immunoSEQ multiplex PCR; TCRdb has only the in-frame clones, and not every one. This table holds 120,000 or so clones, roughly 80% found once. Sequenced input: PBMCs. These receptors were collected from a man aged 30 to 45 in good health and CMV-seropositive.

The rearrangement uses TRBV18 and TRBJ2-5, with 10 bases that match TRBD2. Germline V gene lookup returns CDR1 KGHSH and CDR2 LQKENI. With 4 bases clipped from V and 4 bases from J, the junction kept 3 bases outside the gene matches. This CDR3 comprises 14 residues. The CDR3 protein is CASSLSGRTETQYF. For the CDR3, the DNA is TGTGCCAGCTCACTTAGCGGGAGGACAGAGACCCAGTACTTC.

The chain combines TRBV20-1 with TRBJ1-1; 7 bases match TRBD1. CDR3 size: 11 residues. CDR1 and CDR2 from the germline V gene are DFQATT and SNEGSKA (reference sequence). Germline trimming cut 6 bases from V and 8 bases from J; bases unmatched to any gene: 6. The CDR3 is CSATTGNEAFF. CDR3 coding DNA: TGCAGTGCCACGACAGGGAACGAAGCTTTCTTT.

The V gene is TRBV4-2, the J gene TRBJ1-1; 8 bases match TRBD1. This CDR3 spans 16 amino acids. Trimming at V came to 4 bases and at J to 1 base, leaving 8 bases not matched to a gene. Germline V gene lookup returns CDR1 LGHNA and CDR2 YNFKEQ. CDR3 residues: CASSPKKTGANTEAFF. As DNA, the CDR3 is TGTGCCAGCAGCCCCAAGAAGACAGGGGCGAACACTGAAGCTTTCTTT.

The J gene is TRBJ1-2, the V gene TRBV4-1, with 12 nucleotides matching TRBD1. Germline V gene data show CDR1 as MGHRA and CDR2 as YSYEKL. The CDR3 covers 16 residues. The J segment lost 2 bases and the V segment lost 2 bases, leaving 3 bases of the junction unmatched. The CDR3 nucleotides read TGCGCCAGCAGCCAATTGGGACAGGGGGCAAACTATGGCTACACCTTC. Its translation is CASSQLGQGANYGYTF.

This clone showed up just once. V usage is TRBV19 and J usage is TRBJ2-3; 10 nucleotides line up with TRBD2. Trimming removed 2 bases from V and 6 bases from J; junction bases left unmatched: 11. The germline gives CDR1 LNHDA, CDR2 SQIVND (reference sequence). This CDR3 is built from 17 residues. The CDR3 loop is CASSIQLLAGASDTQYF. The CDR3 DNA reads TGTGCCAGTAGTATACAGCTTCTAGCGGGAGCCTCGGATACGCAGTATTTT.

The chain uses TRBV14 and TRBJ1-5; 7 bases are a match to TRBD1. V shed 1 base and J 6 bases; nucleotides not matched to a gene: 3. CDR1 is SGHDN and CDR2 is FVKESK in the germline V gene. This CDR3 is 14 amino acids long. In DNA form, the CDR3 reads TGTGCCAGCAGCCAAGGACAGGGCTTTCAGCCCCAGCATTTT. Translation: CASSQGQGFQPQHF.

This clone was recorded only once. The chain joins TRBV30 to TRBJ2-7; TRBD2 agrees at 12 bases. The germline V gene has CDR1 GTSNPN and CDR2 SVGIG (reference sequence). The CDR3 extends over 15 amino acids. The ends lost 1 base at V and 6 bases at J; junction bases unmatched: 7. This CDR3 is CAWSAKASGRVEQYF. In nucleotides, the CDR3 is TGTGCCTGGAGTGCCAAGGCTAGCGGGAGGGTCGAGCAGTACTTC.

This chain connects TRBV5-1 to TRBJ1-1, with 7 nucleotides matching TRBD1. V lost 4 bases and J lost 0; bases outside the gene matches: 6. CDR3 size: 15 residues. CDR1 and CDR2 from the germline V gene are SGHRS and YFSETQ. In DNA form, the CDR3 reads TGCGCCAGCAGCCCAGGGGGATCGATGAACACTGAAGCTTTCTTT. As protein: CASSPGGSMNTEAFF.

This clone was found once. The CDR3 reads CSVDLYAGANEQYF. The DNA for the CDR3 is TGCAGCGTTGACTTATATGCGGGAGCGAACGAGCAGTACTTC. The rearrangement uses TRBV29-1 and TRBJ2-7, with 7 bases aligning to TRBD2. The CDR3 extends over 14 amino acids. CDR1 SQVTM and CDR2 ANQGSEA come from the germline V gene. The V and J ends lost 3 bases and 5 bases, in that order; junction bases with no gene match: 10.

CDR3 bases: TGCGCCAGCAGCCTGGGGGCCGGAGGCAATCAGCCCCAGCATTTT. Its protein product is CASSLGAGGNQPQHF. The rearrangement uses TRBV4-3 and TRBJ1-5; a possible D gene is TRBD1 (6 bases). The ends were cut back, 4 bases at V and 2 bases at J, with 12 bases in the middle. The CDR3 spans 15 residues. Germline V gene sequence: CDR1 LGHNA, CDR2 YSLEER.

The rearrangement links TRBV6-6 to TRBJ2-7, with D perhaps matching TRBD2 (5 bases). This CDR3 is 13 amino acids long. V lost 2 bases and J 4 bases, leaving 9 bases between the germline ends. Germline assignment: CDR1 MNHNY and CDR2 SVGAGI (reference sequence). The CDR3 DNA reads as TGTGCCAGCAGTTACGAGCGGATGTACGAGCAGTACTTC. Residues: CASSYERMYEQYF.